These 21 T cell receptor beta chains came from one sample sequenced in a study of shared T cell receptors in the human thymus. Libraries were prepared by immunoSEQ multiplex PCR; TCRdb keeps only in-frame clonotypes and omits some of them. The data show hundreds of thousands of clones, with more than 75% seen just once and 0.0095% to 0.013% held by the top ten. This sample was shared with a second study, whose subject was human thymus T cells.

Sequencing was performed on thymocytes. Every receptor here comes from a boy younger than two with a congenital heart defect.

The V and J genes are TRBV28 and TRBJ2-3; 13 positions match TRBD2. From germline, CDR1 is MDHEN and CDR2 SYDVKM. J gave up 6 bases and V 6 bases, and 15 bases lay outside the gene matches. The length of the CDR3 is 18 residues. The CDR3 DNA reads as TGTGCCAGCAGCCCGTCTCCCCCCACTAGCGGGAGGGGCGATACGCAGTATTTT. Translation gives CASSPSPPTSGRGDTQYF.

This sequence joins TRBV4-3 and TRBJ2-1, with TRBD2 matching 8 bases. Trimming took 0 bases from V and 4 from J; bases not matched to a gene: 11. This CDR3 spans 18 amino acids. From germline, CDR1 is LGHNA and CDR2 YSLEER. The DNA of the CDR3 is TGCGCCAGCAGCCAAGAACAGAGGAGCGGGAGACGTTACAATGAGCAGTTCTTC. It yields the protein CASSQEQRSGRRYNEQFF.

The chain carries TRBV6-5 and TRBJ2-7, with a weak D call TRBD1 (5 bases). CDR1 and CDR2 (germline): MNHEY, SVGAGI. The length of the CDR3 is 15 residues. V gave up 6 bases and J gave up 5 bases, with 20 bases separating them. CDR3 bases: TGTGCCAGCAGGTTCTCCGGACAAGTCAAGGACGAGCAGTACTTC. Protein sequence: CASRFSGQVKDEQYF.

CDR3 in amino acids: CASSLRSSMDSGNTIYF. The DNA of the CDR3 is TGTGCCAGCAGCTTACGGAGTTCTATGGACTCTGGAAACACCATATATTTT. The chain links TRBV7-9 to TRBJ1-3; D not resolved. Trimming pared 2 bases from V and 0 bases from J, leaving 14 bases between. CDR3 length: 17 amino acids. Germline V lookup: CDR1 SEHNR, CDR2 FQNEAQ (reference sequence).

V is TRBV6-5 and J is TRBJ2-7; a weak D match, TRBD1 (6 bases). The V gene's germline CDR1 is MNHEY and CDR2 SVGAGI. CDR3 size: 14 residues. Trimming took off 5 bases at V and 7 bases at J, with 18 bases between the two ends. The CDR3 nucleotides are TGTGCCAGCAGTCAGGGGCCAGGGGCCTCGGAGCAGTACTTC. Its translation is CASSQGPGASEQYF.

The rearrangement uses TRBV14 and TRBJ2-7, with 8 bases aligning to TRBD2. CDR1 is SGHDN, CDR2 FVKESK, per germline. The V gene end was trimmed by 2 bases and the J gene end by 4 bases; junction bases not matched to a gene: 10. This CDR3 region has 16 residues. The CDR3 sequence: CASSQSSNGRGYEQYF. The CDR3 DNA follows: TGTGCCAGCAGCCAATCCTCGAACGGGAGGGGTTACGAGCAGTACTTC.

The V call is TRBV4-1, the J call TRBJ2-1; TRBD2 aligns across 9 bases. CDR1 is MGHRA and CDR2 is YSYEKL in the germline V gene. The CDR3 contains 19 residues. V gave up 2 bases and J gave up 0 bases; unmatched junction bases: 11. The CDR3 DNA reads as TGCGCCAGCAGCCAACGGGGTAGCGGGAGAGGGGGCTCCTACAATGAGCAGTTCTTC. Protein product: CASSQRGSGRGGSYNEQFF.

The chain combines TRBV5-1 with TRBJ2-2; a weak D match, TRBD1 (5 bases). The CDR3 is 17 residues long. V was clipped by 3 bases and J by 0 bases, with 15 bases between them. Germline CDR1 is SGHRS and CDR2 is YFSETQ. CDR3 nucleotides: TGCGCCAGCAGCTCCTGGCAGGGTAGGGCGAACACCGGGGAGCTGTTTTTT. Translated, it gives CASSSWQGRANTGELFF.

The chain recombines TRBV4-3 with TRBJ2-2; D might be TRBD2 (5 bases). The V end lost 4 bases, the J end lost 1 base, and 10 bases lay between the germline ends. There are 15 residues in the CDR3. Germline CDR1 and CDR2: LGHNA and YSLEER. CDR3 protein: CASSPTGWNTGELFF. CDR3 nucleotide sequence: TGCGCCAGCAGCCCAACGGGGTGGAACACCGGGGAGCTGTTTTTT.

The chain employs TRBV2 and TRBJ1-2, with 11 bases that match TRBD1. Germline V CDR1 and CDR2: SNHLY, FYNNEI. The CDR3 totals 14 residues. V was clipped by 6 bases and J by 7 bases; unmatched bases: 7. CDR3 in DNA: TGTGCCAGCAGGCATGGGACAGGGGGAGGTGGCTACACCTTC. Amino acids: CASRHGTGGGGYTF.

V gene TRBV28 combines with J gene TRBJ2-2; maybe TRBD2 (5 bases). CDR1 is MDHEN and CDR2 is SYDVKM in the germline V gene. The CDR3 spans 17 residues. Trimming took 7 bases from V and 3 from J, leaving 21 bases between them. CDR3 residues: CASTQSGESVDTGELFF. The CDR3 DNA reads as TGTGCCAGCACCCAGTCCGGGGAATCGGTGGACACCGGGGAGCTGTTTTTT.

This chain uses TRBV28 with TRBJ2-5; a possible D gene is TRBD2 (6 bases). Deletions cut 2 bases from V and 7 bases from J, with 23 bases between. The CDR3 extends over 17 amino acids. CDR1 and CDR2 from the germline V gene are MDHEN and SYDVKM. The CDR3 here is CASSLPLLGAGKRTQYF. As DNA, the CDR3 is TGTGCCAGCAGTTTACCCCTTTTGGGAGCGGGCAAGAGGACCCAGTACTTC.

The rearrangement joins TRBV27 to TRBJ1-1; possibly TRBD1 for D (5 bases). Trimming took 5 bases from V and 5 from J, leaving 21 bases between them. Germline V lookup: CDR1 MNHEY, CDR2 SMNVEV (reference sequence). The CDR3 sequence is 16 residues long. The CDR3 is CASSPDIPSPGTEAFF. CDR3 bases: TGTGCCAGCAGTCCCGACATCCCCTCTCCAGGGACTGAAGCTTTCTTT.

The V gene is TRBV28, the J gene TRBJ2-7, with D hard to call. The CDR3 sequence is 15 residues long. CDR1 and CDR2 (germline): MDHEN, SYDVKM. Trimming cost V 7 bases and J 1 base, with 17 bases left between them. The CDR3 loop is CASTLGRQTSYEQYF. In DNA form, the CDR3 reads TGTGCCAGCACATTGGGCCGTCAGACGTCCTACGAGCAGTACTTC.

The rearrangement joins TRBV7-3 to TRBJ2-7; the match to TRBD1 covers 8 bases. The germline CDR1 and CDR2 sequences are SGHTA and FQGTGA. The CDR3 contains 16 residues. The V segment lost 3 bases and the J segment 4 bases; nucleotides outside the gene matches: 11. The CDR3 sequence is CASSLGWRQGNYEQYF. The CDR3 region has the DNA TGTGCCAGCAGCTTGGGTTGGAGACAGGGGAATTACGAGCAGTACTTC.

This chain uses TRBV29-1 with TRBJ1-2; D perhaps matches TRBD1 (6 bases). Between the trimmed V and J ends, which lost 0 bases and 5 bases, there was a span of 16 bases. The CDR3 covers 15 residues. Germline CDR1 reads SQVTM; CDR2 reads ANQGSEA. CDR3 residues: CSVEDRTRGGYGYTF. The CDR3 nucleotides are TGCAGCGTTGAAGATCGTACAAGGGGGGGATATGGCTACACCTTC.

V and J are TRBV15 and TRBJ2-3; D might be TRBD2 (6 bases). CDR1 is LNHNV and CDR2 is YYDKDF in the germline V gene (reference sequence). The CDR3 runs 13 residues. Trimming shortened V by 8 bases and J by 2 bases, and 11 bases separated the two germline ends. CDR3 sequence: CATGGRYTDTQYF. CDR3 nucleotides: TGTGCCACCGGAGGGAGATACACAGATACGCAGTATTTT.

The rearrangement joins TRBV29-1 to TRBJ2-5, with 9 nucleotides matching TRBD2. The J segment lost 7 bases and the V segment lost 0 bases, leaving 3 bases of the junction unmatched. CDR3 length equals 13 residues. Germline CDR1 reads SQVTM; CDR2 reads ANQGSEA. The CDR3 loop reads CSVEDGGGVTQYF. The CDR3 DNA reads TGCAGCGTTGAAGACGGCGGGGGGGTGACCCAGTACTTC.

This clone was seen just once. The chain recombines TRBV5-5 with TRBJ2-7; 10 nucleotides match TRBD1. V shed 4 bases and J 5 bases; nucleotides not matched to a gene: 9. Germline lookup yields CDR1 SGHKS and CDR2 YYEKEE (reference sequence). The CDR3 extends over 15 amino acids. CDR3 loop: CASSRLTGGFHEQYF. DNA of the CDR3: TGTGCCAGCAGCCGATTGACAGGGGGCTTCCACGAGCAGTACTTC.

The chain uses TRBV30 and TRBJ2-7, with D possibly being TRBD1 (5 bases). The CDR3 covers 14 residues. CDR1 and CDR2 from the germline V gene are GTSNPN and SVGIG (reference sequence). Trimming took off 0 bases at V and 3 bases at J, with 12 bases between the two ends. The CDR3 region is CAWSVHQGNYEQYF. The CDR3 DNA is TGTGCCTGGAGTGTACACCAGGGAAACTACGAGCAGTACTTC.

The chain recombines TRBV4-3 with TRBJ2-2, with TRBD2 matching over 7 bases. CDR3 size: 16 residues. Germline V CDR1 and CDR2: LGHNA, YSLEER. V gave up 0 bases and J gave up 4 bases; unmatched junction bases: 5. CDR3 bases: TGCGCCAGCAGCCAAGAAGGCGGGAGCCCCACCGGGGAGCTGTTTTTT. Translated: CASSQEGGSPTGELFF.